This T cell receptor beta chain was retrieved from a study of T cell responses to AZD1222 COVID-19 vaccine. The sample holds a few counts of this clone. Its antigen is unidentified. V was cut by 5 bases and J by 4 bases, with 15 bases left in between. CDR1 SGHAT and CDR2 FQNNGV come from the germline V gene. The CDR3 is 15 residues long. Study conclusions and caveats: Two AZD1222 doses significantly raised spike-specific TCR breadth and depth over controls. Seropositive AZD1222 recipients at baseline numbered only five to seven. White British donors predominated, females outnumbered males, and clonal diversity was possibly underestimated.

Libraries were prepared by immunoSEQ multiplex PCR; TCRdb keeps only in-frame clonotypes and omits some of them. The table lists about 120,000 clones, 80% to 95% of them singletons. V gene TRBV11-2 combines with J gene TRBJ1-3; D might be TRBD1 (6 bases). This material consisted of peripheral blood, taken 28 days after the second dose of the MenACWY control vaccine. This TCR was sampled from an adult who received the MenACWY meningococcal vaccine as a control. CDR3 sequence: CASSSYRARGNTIYF. In DNA form, the CDR3 reads TGTGCCAGCAGCAGCTACAGGGCGCGAGGAAACACCATATATTTT.